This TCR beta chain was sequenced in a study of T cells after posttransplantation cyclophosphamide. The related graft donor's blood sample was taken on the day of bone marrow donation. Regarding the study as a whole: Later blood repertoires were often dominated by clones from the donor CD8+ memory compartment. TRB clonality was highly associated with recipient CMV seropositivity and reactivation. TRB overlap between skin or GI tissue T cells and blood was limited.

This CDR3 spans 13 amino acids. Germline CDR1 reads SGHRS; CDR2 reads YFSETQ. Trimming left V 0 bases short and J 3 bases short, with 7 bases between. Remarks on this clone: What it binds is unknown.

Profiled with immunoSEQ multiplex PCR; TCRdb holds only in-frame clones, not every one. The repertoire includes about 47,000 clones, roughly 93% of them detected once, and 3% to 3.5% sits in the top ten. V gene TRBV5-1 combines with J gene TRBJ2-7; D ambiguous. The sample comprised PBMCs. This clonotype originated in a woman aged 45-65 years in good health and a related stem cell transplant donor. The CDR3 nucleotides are TGCGCCAGCAGCTTGGGCTTCGGCTACGAGCAGTACTTC. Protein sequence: CASSLGFGYEQYF.